This is a list of T cell receptor beta chains from one sample in a study of blood T cell repertoires in COVID-19. Data came from immunoSEQ multiplex PCR; TCRdb stores just in-frame clones and leaves some out. The top ten hold 5% to 7.5% of the sample, which has 120,000 or so clones, 65% to 90% seen once. The specimen was peripheral blood. The receptors originated from a man older than 75 with active or convalescent COVID-19. CDR3s include the opening cysteine and the closing phenylalanine or tryptophan.

CDR3	V	J
CASSSGTDYEQYF	TRBV18	TRBJ2-7
CASSLAAGRSPLHF	TRBV7-9	TRBJ1-6
CATGTFNQDTQYF	TRBV6-5	TRBJ2-3
CASSSRETQYF	TRBV7-9	TRBJ2-5
CAWSPPTGIWGYTF	TRBV30	TRBJ1-2
CASSQRLAGHNEQFF	TRBV12-1	TRBJ2-1
CASGGAGETQYF	TRBV5-5	TRBJ2-5
CASSQTGGGWEKLFF	TRBV3-1/TRBV3-2	TRBJ1-4
CASRPRQVSGYTF	TRBV6-2/TRBV6-3	TRBJ1-2
CSGGTATVGSTEAFF	TRBV29-1	TRBJ1-1
CAWSVTGHGYTF	TRBV30	TRBJ1-2
CAWSPGQLSSPLHF	TRBV30	TRBJ1-6
CASVEGTGGYQPQHF	TRBV19	TRBJ1-5
CASSSGLGTGLGEKLFF	TRBV11-2	TRBJ1-4
CASTVGGGRNTEAFF	TRBV5-1	TRBJ1-1
CASSFSGFTYEQYF	TRBV5-8	TRBJ2-7
CASSGERGFYEQYF	TRBV5-8	TRBJ2-7
CAIKASGASTDTQYF	TRBV10-2	TRBJ2-3
CASSAGAEAFF	TRBV6-4	TRBJ1-1
CASSSTTGQGNQPQHF	TRBV11-2	TRBJ1-5
CASSQVGQGISNQPQHF	TRBV14	TRBJ1-5
CASSLTSGSRNKNIQYF	TRBV7-8	TRBJ2-4
CASSQTPGAGYGYTF	TRBV4-1	TRBJ1-2
CSATRTGTAFF	TRBV29-1	TRBJ1-1
CASSFGGLGGYTF	TRBV28	TRBJ1-2
CASGLALGQGSVQYF	TRBV12-5	TRBJ2-7
CASSQPLSGYTDTQYF	TRBV3-1/TRBV3-2	TRBJ2-3
CASSEIGRSGNTIYF	TRBV6-1	TRBJ1-3
CAISGAGGIQEQYF	TRBV10-3	TRBJ2-7
CASRLAGRGVNTEAFF	TRBV7-2	TRBJ1-1
CASSLRGNSPLHF	TRBV5-8	TRBJ1-6
CASSPQAGANYNEQFF	TRBV18	TRBJ2-1
CASSPTRTNYGYTF	TRBV11-1	TRBJ1-2
CASSSGQGGYNEQFF	TRBV28	TRBJ2-1
CASSKVSGGEHTGELFF	TRBV21-1	TRBJ2-2
CASSQGKWAPVYEQYF	TRBV4-3	TRBJ2-7
CASSPSGAHYEQYF	TRBV9	TRBJ2-7
CASSLVEVSAGNTIYF	TRBV7-2	TRBJ1-3
CASSLSGGQGAGYGYTF	TRBV27	TRBJ1-2
CASSVGQREVTGELFF	TRBV9	TRBJ2-2
CASSQLRTGGAGYTF	TRBV3-1/TRBV3-2	TRBJ1-2
CASSPLGSSGSLYEQFF	TRBV9	TRBJ2-1
CASSFLGLGGYEQYF	TRBV5-6	TRBJ2-7
CASSQDVGGSTDTQYF	TRBV4-1	TRBJ2-3
CASSATGVNYGYTF	TRBV7-2	TRBJ1-2